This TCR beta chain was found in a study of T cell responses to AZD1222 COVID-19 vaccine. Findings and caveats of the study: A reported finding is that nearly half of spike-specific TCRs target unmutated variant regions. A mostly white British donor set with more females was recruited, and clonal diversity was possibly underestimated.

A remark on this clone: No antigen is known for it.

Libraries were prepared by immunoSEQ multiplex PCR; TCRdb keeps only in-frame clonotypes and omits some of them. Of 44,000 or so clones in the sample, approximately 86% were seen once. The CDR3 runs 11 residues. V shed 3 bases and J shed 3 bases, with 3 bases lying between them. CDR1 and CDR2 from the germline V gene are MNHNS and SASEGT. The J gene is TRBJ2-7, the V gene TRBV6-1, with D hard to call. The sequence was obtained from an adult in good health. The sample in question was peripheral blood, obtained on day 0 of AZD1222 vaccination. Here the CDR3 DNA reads TGTGCCAGCAGTGACAACTACGAGCAGTACTTC. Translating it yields CASSDNYEQYF.